This TCR beta chain was identified in a study of T cell changes during pregnancy in multiple sclerosis. This clone was seen once. Clones were sequenced by immunoSEQ multiplex PCR, and TCRdb holds only the in-frame ones, with some missing. The data contain roughly 75,000 clones, 93% of them singletons. The CDR3 is made up of 14 amino acids. The germline V gene has CDR1 MNHEY and CDR2 SMNVEV (reference sequence). The sample in question was peripheral blood, obtained after pregnancy. The genes are TRBV27 and TRBJ2-5, with TRBD2 matching over 15 bases. The better agreement between TRBJ2-7 and the DNA end casts doubt on the J call. This clonotype originated in a female donor in good health, enrolled as a control in a pregnancy study. CDR3 in DNA: TGTGCCAGCAGAGGACTAGCGGGAGGGCTCGAGCAGTACTTC. This codes for CASRGLAGGLEQYF.